Each of the 19 T cell receptor beta chains below was sequenced from the same sample in a study of blood T cell repertoires in COVID-19. Assay used: immunoSEQ multiplex PCR; TCRdb lists only in-frame clones, some missing. The sample includes about 43,000 clones, around 79% seen only once; the top ten take under 25%. The specimen sequenced was peripheral blood. These TCRs come from a woman in her fifties or sixties with acute or convalescent COVID-19.

The CDR3 region is CAGGGGDEQYF. The CDR3 DNA sequence: TGTGCCGGAGGCGGGGGCGACGAGCAGTACTTC. The chain carries TRBV6-1 and TRBJ2-7; D is perhaps TRBD2 (7 bases). The ends were cut back, 11 bases at V and 5 bases at J, with 13 bases in the middle. CDR3 size: 11 residues. CDR1 is MNHNS and CDR2 is SASEGT in the germline V gene.

The J gene is TRBJ2-3, the V gene TRBV7-8; D perhaps matches TRBD2 (7 bases). V gave up 1 base and J gave up 6 bases, with 17 bases separating them. Germline V gene data show CDR1 as SGHVS and CDR2 as FQNEAQ. This CDR3 comprises 16 residues. CDR3 loop: CASSLVAGANWDTQYF. The CDR3 region has the DNA TGTGCCAGCAGCTTAGTTGCGGGGGCTAATTGGGATACGCAGTATTTT. Variable domain in full (rest from reference TRBV7-8 and TRBJ2-3): GAGVSQSPRYKVAKRGQDVALRCDPISGHVSLFWYQQALGQGPEFLTYFQNEAQLDKSGLPSDRFFAERPEGSVSTLKIQRTQQEDSAVYLCASSLVAGANWDTQYFGPGTRLTVL.

The chain recombines TRBV3-1 (or the pseudogene TRBV3-2) with TRBJ1-5; TRBD1 agrees at 7 bases. V trimming: 1 base; J trimming: 6 bases; junction bases outside the gene matches: 6. Per the germline V gene, CDR1 is LGHDT and CDR2 is YNNKEL (reference sequence). The CDR3 runs to 15 residues. The CDR3 region is CASSQGQGGGQPQHF. The CDR3 DNA is TGTGCCAGCAGCCAAGGACAGGGTGGGGGTCAGCCCCAGCATTTT.

The chain combines TRBV5-1 with TRBJ1-5; 8 bases agree with TRBD1. The CDR3 consists of 14 residues. Looked up from germline, CDR1 is SGHRS and CDR2 is YFSETQ. V lost 3 bases to trimming and J lost 5 bases; unmatched junction nucleotides: 4. For the CDR3, the DNA is TGCGCCAGCAGCTGGGACAGGTTGGATCAGCCCCAGCATTTT. This gives the protein CASSWDRLDQPQHF.

The gene calls are TRBV27 and TRBJ1-5; 8 nucleotides agree with TRBD1. The V segment lost 5 bases and the J segment 2 bases; nucleotides outside the gene matches: 5. This CDR3 has 15 residues. Germline CDR1 is MNHEY and CDR2 is SMNVEV (reference sequence). DNA of the CDR3: TGTGCCAGCAGTCCGACAGGGGAAGGCAATCAGCCCCAGCATTTT. This gives the protein CASSPTGEGNQPQHF.

The V call is TRBV5-6, the J call TRBJ1-2; 8 nucleotides agree with TRBD1. CDR3 length: 13 amino acids. Germline V lookup: CDR1 SGHDT, CDR2 YYEEEE. The V segment lost 4 bases and the J segment 8 bases; nucleotides outside the gene matches: 7. CDR3 protein: CASSIDRGIGYTF. The CDR3 DNA reads TGTGCCAGCAGCATAGACAGGGGAATCGGCTACACCTTC.

The chain links TRBV7-2 to TRBJ1-5; TRBD1 matches at 9 bases. V trimming: 4 bases; J trimming: 3 bases; junction bases outside the gene matches: 4. This CDR3 has 15 residues. Germline values: CDR1 SGHTA, CDR2 FQGNSA. CDR3 sequence reads: CASSSRQGDNQPQHF. The DNA of the CDR3 is TGTGCCAGCAGCTCCCGACAGGGGGACAATCAGCCCCAGCATTTT.

The chain is built from TRBV7-3 and TRBJ2-5; maybe TRBD1 (6 bases). The CDR3 has 13 amino acids. In germline, CDR1 is SGHTA, CDR2 FQGTGA. V lost 2 bases, J lost 4 bases, and 8 bases lay in between. CDR3 in DNA: TGTGCCAGCAGCTTAGGGACAACAGAGACCCAGTACTTC. Residues: CASSLGTTETQYF.

The chain has TRBV27 and TRBJ2-7, with a weak D call TRBD2 (5 bases). Trimming took 5 bases from V and 6 from J, leaving 17 bases between them. This CDR3 is built from 14 residues. CDR1 and CDR2 from the germline V gene are MNHEY and SMNVEV (reference sequence). The CDR3 reads CASSDRTSSLEQYF. The CDR3 bases are TGTGCCAGCAGTGACCGGACTTCGTCCCTCGAGCAGTACTTC.

The genes are TRBV9 and TRBJ2-3; a possible D gene is TRBD1 (8 bases). V was cut by 4 bases and J by 3 bases, with 18 bases left in between. The CDR3 loop spans 16 amino acids. The V gene's germline CDR1 is SGDLS and CDR2 YYNGEE. The CDR3 DNA sequence: TGTGCCAGCAGCCCCCAGGGGGCGGGGGCGACAGATACGCAGTATTTT. Its translation: CASSPQGAGATDTQYF.

The V and J genes are TRBV6-5 and TRBJ2-3, with 8 bases aligning to TRBD2. Germline CDR1 is MNHEY and CDR2 is SVGAGI. The CDR3 is 16 amino acids. V trimming: 4 bases; J trimming: 3 bases; junction bases outside the gene matches: 9. As DNA, the CDR3 is TGTGCCAGCAGTTCCTCCGGGACTAGAAGGACAGATACGCAGTATTTT. It encodes CASSSSGTRRTDTQYF.

V gene TRBV7-8 combines with J gene TRBJ1-1; 7 bases map to TRBD1. Losses at the gene ends were 1 base for V and 0 bases for J; bases not matched to a gene: 2. This CDR3 has 15 residues. CDR1 is SGHVS and CDR2 is FQNEAQ in the germline V gene. CDR3 nucleotide sequence: TGTGCCAGCAGCTTAGGGGACAGCATGAACACTGAAGCTTTCTTT. It is translated as CASSLGDSMNTEAFF.

The rearrangement links TRBV27 to TRBJ1-2; maybe TRBD1 (5 bases). Deletions cut 4 bases from V and 4 bases from J, with 13 bases between. CDR1 is MNHEY, CDR2 SMNVEV, per germline (reference sequence). The CDR3 spans 14 residues. CDR3 DNA: TGTGCCAGCAGTTGGGAGGACATACTCTATGGCTACACCTTC. This gives the protein CASSWEDILYGYTF.

This chain links TRBV6-2 or TRBV6-3 with TRBJ2-7, with 7 bases matching TRBD2. Germline CDR1 and CDR2: MNHEY and SVGEGT. The length of the CDR3 is 12 residues. V lost 5 bases and J lost 3; bases outside the gene matches: 1. The CDR3 here is CASSRDYYEQYF. CDR3 bases: TGTGCCAGCAGTCGGGACTACTACGAGCAGTACTTC.

This clone was observed a handful of times. This chain uses TRBV7-2 with TRBJ1-6, with a possible D match to TRBD1 (5 bases). Germline V gene data show CDR1 as SGHTA and CDR2 as FQGNSA. The V gene lost 2 bases and the J gene lost 9 bases, with 17 bases spanning the gap. The CDR3 totals 16 residues. The CDR3 nucleotides are TGTGCCAGCAGCTTAACGCTTACTGGGGCACGTTCACCCCTCCACTTT. Translation: CASSLTLTGARSPLHF. Full variable domain (outside the CDR3, taken from reference TRBV7-2 and TRBJ1-6): GAGVSQSPSNKVTEKGKDVELRCDPISGHTALYWYRQSLGQGLEFLIYFQGNSAPDKSGLPSDRFSAERTGGSVSTLTIQRTQQEDSAVYLCASSLTLTGARSPLHFGNGTRLTVT.

This clone was recorded once. The chain employs TRBV14 and TRBJ2-7, with no clear D. V was trimmed by 3 bases and J by 4 bases, leaving 4 bases between them. CDR1 is SGHDN and CDR2 is FVKESK in the germline V gene. This CDR3 is built from 11 residues. The CDR3 region has the DNA TGTGCCAGCAGCCACACTTACGAGCAGTACTTC. Its translation: CASSHTYEQYF.

The V gene is TRBV29-1, the J gene TRBJ2-7; a possible D gene is TRBD1 (5 bases). The CDR3 length is 14 residues. V was shortened by 5 bases and J by 0 bases, with 14 bases between the two germline ends. The germline V gene has CDR1 SQVTM and CDR2 ANQGSEA. Here the CDR3 reads CSVLVGLDSYEQYF. CDR3 nucleotide sequence: TGCAGCGTTCTTGTGGGGCTCGACTCCTACGAGCAGTACTTC.

The chain joins TRBV5-1 to TRBJ2-7; tentatively, D is TRBD2 (8 bases). CDR1 is SGHRS, CDR2 YFSETQ, per germline. The CDR3 has 17 residues. With 0 bases removed from V and 1 base from J, the gap between germline ends came to 17 bases. Here the CDR3 DNA reads TGCGCCAGCAGCTTGGCGGGAGGGGGCGGTCGGTCCTACGAGCAGTACTTC. It is translated as CASSLAGGGGRSYEQYF.

The CDR3 coding sequence is TGCGCCAGCATGGGACTACTGTCCCCAGATACGCAGTATTTT. This codes for CASMGLLSPDTQYF. The V gene is TRBV10-2, the J gene TRBJ2-3; 7 positions match TRBD2. The V and J ends lost 7 bases and 4 bases, in that order; junction bases with no gene match: 8. The CDR3 sequence is 14 residues long. Germline V gene lookup returns CDR1 WSHSY and CDR2 SAAADI.